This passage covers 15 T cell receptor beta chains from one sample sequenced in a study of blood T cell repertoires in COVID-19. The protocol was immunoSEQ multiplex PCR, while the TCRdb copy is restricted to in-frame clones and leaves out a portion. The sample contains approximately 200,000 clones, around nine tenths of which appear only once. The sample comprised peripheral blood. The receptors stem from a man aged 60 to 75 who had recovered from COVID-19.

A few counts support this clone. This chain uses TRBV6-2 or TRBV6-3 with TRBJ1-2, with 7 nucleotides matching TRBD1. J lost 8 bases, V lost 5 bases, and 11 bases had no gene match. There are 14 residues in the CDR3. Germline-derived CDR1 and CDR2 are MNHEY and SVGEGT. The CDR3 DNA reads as TGTGCCAGCAGTGATCCAAACAGGGGTCGCGGCTACACCTTC. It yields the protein CASSDPNRGRGYTF.

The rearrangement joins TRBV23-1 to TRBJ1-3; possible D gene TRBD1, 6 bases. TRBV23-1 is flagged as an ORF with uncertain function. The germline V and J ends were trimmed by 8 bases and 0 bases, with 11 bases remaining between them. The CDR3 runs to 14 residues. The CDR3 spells CASSQGSSGNTIYF. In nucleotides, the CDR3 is TGCGCCAGCTCTCAGGGGAGCTCTGGAAACACCATATATTTT.

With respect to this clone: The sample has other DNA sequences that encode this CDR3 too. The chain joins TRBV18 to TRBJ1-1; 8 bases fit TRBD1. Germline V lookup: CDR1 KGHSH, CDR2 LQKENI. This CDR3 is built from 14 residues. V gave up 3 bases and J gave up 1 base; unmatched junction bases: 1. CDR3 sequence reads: CASSPGTGNTEAFF. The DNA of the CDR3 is TGTGCCAGCTCACCCGGGACAGGGAACACTGAAGCTTTCTTT.

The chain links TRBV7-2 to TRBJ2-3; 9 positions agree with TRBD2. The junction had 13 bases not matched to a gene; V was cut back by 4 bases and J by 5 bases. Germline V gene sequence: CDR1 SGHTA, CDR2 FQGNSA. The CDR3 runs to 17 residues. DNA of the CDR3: TGTGCCAGCAGCTCCAGTAGCGCGGGGGGGCCGATAGATACGCAGTATTTT. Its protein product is CASSSSSAGGPIDTQYF. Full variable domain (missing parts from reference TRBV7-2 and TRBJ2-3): GAGVSQSPSNKVTEKGKDVELRCDPISGHTALYWYRQSLGQGLEFLIYFQGNSAPDKSGLPSDRFSAERTGGSVSTLTIQRTQQEDSAVYLCASSSSSAGGPIDTQYFGPGTRLTVL.

The CDR3 DNA reads as TGTGCCAGTAGCCCGGGACAGGGTTGGGAGACCCAGTACTTC. Amino acids: CASSPGQGWETQYF. The chain links TRBV19 to TRBJ2-5; 9 nucleotides match TRBD1. Trimming cost V 6 bases and J 5 bases; bases outside gene matches: 7. Germline V gene lookup returns CDR1 LNHDA and CDR2 SQIVND (reference sequence). The CDR3 has 14 amino acids.

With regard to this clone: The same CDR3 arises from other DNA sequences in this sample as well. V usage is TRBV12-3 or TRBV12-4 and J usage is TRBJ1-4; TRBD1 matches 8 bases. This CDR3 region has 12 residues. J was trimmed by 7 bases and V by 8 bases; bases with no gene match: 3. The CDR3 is CASRGTGEKLFF. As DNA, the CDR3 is TGTGCCAGCCGGGGGACAGGTGAAAAACTGTTTTTT.

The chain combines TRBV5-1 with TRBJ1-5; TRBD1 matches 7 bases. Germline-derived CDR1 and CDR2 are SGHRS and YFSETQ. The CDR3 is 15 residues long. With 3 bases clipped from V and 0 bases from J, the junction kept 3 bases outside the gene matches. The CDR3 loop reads CASSSGQNSNQPQHF. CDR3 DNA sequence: TGCGCCAGCAGCTCGGGACAGAATAGCAATCAGCCCCAGCATTTT.

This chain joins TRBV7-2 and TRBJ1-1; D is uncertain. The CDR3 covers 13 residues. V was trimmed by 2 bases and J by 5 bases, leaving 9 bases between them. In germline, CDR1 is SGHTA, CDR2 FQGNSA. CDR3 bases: TGTGCCAGCAGCTTACAACGGGGAACTGAAGCTTTCTTT. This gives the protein CASSLQRGTEAFF.

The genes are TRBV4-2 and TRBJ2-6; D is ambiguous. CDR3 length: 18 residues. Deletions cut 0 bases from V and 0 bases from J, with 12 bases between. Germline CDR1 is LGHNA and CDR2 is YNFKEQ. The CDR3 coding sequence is TGTGCCAGCAGCCAAGACACCCCACAGAGCTCTGGGGCCAACGTCCTGACTTTC. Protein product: CASSQDTPQSSGANVLTF.

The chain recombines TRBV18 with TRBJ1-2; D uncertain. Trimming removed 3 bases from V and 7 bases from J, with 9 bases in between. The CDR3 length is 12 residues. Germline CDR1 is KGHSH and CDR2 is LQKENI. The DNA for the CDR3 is TGTGCCAGCTCACCGCTCGATAGTGGCTACACCTTC. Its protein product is CASSPLDSGYTF.

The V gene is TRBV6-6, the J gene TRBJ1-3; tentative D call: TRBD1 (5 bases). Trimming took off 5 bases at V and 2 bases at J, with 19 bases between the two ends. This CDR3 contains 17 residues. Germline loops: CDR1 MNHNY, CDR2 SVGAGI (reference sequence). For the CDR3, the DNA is TGTGCCAGCAGTCCTCCCGCGGGGCGTACCACTGGAAACACCATATATTTT. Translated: CASSPPAGRTTGNTIYF.

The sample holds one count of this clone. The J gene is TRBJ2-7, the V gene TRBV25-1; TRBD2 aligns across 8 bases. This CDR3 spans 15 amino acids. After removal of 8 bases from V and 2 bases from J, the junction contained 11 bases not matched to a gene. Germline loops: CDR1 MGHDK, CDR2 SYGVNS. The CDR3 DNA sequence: TGTGCCAGCGCTCCTAGCGGACTAGCAGCCTACGAGCAGTACTTC. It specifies CASAPSGLAAYEQYF.

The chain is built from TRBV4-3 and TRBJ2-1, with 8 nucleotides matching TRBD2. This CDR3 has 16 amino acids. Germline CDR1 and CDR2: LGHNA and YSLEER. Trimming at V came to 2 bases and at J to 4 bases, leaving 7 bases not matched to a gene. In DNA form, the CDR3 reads TGCGCCAGCAGCCAACCTCAGCGGGGGTCATACAATGAGCAGTTCTTC. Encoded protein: CASSQPQRGSYNEQFF.

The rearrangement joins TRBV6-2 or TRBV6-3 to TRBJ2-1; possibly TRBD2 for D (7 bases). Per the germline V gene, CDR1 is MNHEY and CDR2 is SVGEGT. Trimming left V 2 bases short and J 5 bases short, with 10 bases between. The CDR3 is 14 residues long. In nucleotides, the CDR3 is TGTGCCAGCAGTTACGGCGGGGGCCACAATGAGCAGTTCTTC. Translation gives CASSYGGGHNEQFF.

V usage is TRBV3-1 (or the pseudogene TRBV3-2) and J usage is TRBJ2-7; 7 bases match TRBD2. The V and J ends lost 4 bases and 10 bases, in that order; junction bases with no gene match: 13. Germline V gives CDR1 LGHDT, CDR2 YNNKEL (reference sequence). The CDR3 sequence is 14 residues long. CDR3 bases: TGTGCCAGCAGCCTAAAAGCGGGACCCTCTAATCAGTACTTC. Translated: CASSLKAGPSNQYF.